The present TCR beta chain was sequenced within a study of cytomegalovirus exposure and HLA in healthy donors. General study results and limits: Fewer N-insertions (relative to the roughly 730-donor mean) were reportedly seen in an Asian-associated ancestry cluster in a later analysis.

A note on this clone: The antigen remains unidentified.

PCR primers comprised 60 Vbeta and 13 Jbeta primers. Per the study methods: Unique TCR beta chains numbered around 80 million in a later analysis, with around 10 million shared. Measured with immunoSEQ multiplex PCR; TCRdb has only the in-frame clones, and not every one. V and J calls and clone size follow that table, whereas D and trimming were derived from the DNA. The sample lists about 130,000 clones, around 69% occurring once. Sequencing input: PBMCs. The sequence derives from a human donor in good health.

CDR3 region: CASTTNLRLAGRETQYF. In DNA form, the CDR3 reads TGTGCCAGCACCACTAACCTTCGACTAGCGGGAAGAGAGACCCAGTACTTC. The V call is TRBV5-6, the J call TRBJ2-5, with TRBD2 matching 11 bases. The germline V gene encodes CDR1 SGHDT and CDR2 YYEEEE. The CDR3 is 17 amino acids. With V trimmed by 6 bases and J by 4 bases, 14 bases remained unmatched. Supplemented by reference TRBV5-6 and TRBJ2-5, the full variable domain reads DAGVTQSPTHLIKTRGQQVTLRCSPKSGHDTVSWYQQALGQGPQFIFQYYEEEERQRGNFPDRFSGHQFPNYSSELNVNALLLGDSALYLCASTTNLRLAGRETQYFGPGTRLLVL.